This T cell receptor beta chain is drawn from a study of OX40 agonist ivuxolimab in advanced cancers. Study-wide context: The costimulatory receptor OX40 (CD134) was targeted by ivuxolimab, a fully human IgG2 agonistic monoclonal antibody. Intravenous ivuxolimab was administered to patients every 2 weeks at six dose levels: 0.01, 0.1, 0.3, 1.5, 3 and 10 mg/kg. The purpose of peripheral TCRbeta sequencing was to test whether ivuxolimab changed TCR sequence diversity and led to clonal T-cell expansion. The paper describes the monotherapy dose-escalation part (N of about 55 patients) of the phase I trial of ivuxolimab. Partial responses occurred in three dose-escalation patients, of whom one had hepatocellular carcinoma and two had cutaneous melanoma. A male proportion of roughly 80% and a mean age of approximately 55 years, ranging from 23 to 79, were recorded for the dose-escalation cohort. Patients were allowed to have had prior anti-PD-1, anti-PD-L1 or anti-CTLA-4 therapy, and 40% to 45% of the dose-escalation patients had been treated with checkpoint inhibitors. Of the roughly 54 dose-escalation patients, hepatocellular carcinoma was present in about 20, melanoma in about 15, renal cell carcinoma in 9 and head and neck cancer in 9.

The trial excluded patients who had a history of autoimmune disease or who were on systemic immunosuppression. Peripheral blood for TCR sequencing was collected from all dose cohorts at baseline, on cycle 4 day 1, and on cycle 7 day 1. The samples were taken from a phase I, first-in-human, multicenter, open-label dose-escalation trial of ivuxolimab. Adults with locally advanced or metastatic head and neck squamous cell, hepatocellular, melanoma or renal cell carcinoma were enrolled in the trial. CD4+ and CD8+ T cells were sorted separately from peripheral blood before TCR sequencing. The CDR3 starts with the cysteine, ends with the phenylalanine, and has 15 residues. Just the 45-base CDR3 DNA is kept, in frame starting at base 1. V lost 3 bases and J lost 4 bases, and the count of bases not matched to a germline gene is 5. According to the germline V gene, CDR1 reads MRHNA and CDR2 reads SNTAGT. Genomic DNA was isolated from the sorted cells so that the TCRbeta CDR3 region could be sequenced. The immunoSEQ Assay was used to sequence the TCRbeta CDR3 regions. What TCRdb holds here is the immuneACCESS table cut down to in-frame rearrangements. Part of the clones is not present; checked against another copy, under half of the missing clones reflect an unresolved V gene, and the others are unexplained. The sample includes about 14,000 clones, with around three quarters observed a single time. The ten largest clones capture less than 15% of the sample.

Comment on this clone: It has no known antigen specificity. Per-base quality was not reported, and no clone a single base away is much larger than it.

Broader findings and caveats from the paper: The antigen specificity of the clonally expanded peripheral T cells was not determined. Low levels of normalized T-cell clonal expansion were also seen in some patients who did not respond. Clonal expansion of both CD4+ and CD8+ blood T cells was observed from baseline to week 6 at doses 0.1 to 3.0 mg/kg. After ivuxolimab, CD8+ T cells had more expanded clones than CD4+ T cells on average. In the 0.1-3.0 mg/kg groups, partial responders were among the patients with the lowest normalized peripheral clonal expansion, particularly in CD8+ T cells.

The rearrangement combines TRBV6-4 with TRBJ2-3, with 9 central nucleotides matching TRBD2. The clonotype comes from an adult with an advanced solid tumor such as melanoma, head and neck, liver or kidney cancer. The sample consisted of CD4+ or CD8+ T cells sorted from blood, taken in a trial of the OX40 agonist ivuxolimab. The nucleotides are TGTGCCAGCAGTGAGCGGGGGGGCCATCCAGATACGCAGTATTTT. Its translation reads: CASSERGGHPDTQYF.